The 2 T cell receptor beta chains below were found in one sample sequenced in a study of blood T cell repertoires in COVID-19. Assay used: immunoSEQ multiplex PCR; TCRdb lists only in-frame clones, some missing. The repertoire consists of fewer than 300,000 clones, with approximately 93% occurring once and the leading ten covering around 2.2%. Sample: peripheral blood. These receptors were obtained from a woman in her twenties or thirties with COVID-19, enrolled during active disease.

The table lists this clone with a few counts. The chain employs TRBV27 and TRBJ2-7; TRBD2 matches at 11 bases. J lost 2 bases, V lost 5 bases, and 5 bases had no gene match. Germline values: CDR1 MNHEY, CDR2 SMNVEV (reference sequence). This CDR3 has 15 amino acids. DNA for the CDR3: TGTGCCAGCAGTCCGATTAGCGGGAGGGCCTACGAGCAGTACTTC. Protein: CASSPISGRAYEQYF.

V is TRBV11-2 and J is TRBJ1-5; unclear D gene. Looked up from germline, CDR1 is SGHAT and CDR2 is FQNNGV. This CDR3 contains 13 residues. V lost 2 bases and J lost 7, with 9 bases in between. Here the CDR3 reads CASSLFEGQPQHF. For the CDR3, the DNA is TGTGCCAGCAGCTTATTCGAGGGACAGCCCCAGCATTTT.